Listed here are 29 T cell receptor beta chains from one sample, sequenced in a study of CD4+ T cells in melanoma. The assay was immunoSEQ multiplex PCR, and TCRdb's table has in-frame clones only and misses some. The sample holds 70 to 95 clones. The specimen sequenced was cells sorted by PD-1 expression. These TCRs come from a human donor with melanoma.

The chain links TRBV7-2 to TRBJ2-3; 11 bases map to TRBD2. CDR3 size: 16 residues. CDR1 is SGHTA and CDR2 is FQGNSA in the germline V gene. V dropped 5 bases and J dropped 6; count of bases not matched to a gene: 10. As DNA, the CDR3 is TGTGCCAGCAGCCTCATAGCGGGGGGGGTGGGTGATACGCAGTATTTT. As protein: CASSLIAGGVGDTQYF.

The CDR3 DNA reads as TGTGCCAGCAGCTTCCGGTCCGGGGCTCGTTACAATGAGCAGTTCTTC. Encoded protein: CASSFRSGARYNEQFF. The chain links TRBV5-4 to TRBJ2-1; D is perhaps TRBD1 or TRBD2 (5 bases each). Germline V CDR1 and CDR2: SGHNT, YYREEE (reference sequence). V dropped 2 bases and J dropped 4 bases, with 16 bases sitting between them. The CDR3 runs to 16 residues.

This chain joins TRBV5-1 and TRBJ2-3; 9 bases line up with TRBD2. Trimming removed 4 bases from V and 2 bases from J; junction bases left unmatched: 5. Germline CDR1 is SGHRS and CDR2 is YFSETQ. The CDR3 sequence is 15 residues long. In DNA, the CDR3 is TGCGCCAGCAGCGTGACTAGCGGCTTCACAGATACGCAGTATTTT. Protein product: CASSVTSGFTDTQYF.

In its sample, this clone ranks as large (0.1 to 1%). CDR3 region: CASRRTGGSGELFF. Written as DNA, the CDR3 is TGTGCCAGCAGAAGGACAGGGGGATCCGGGGAGCTGTTTTTT. The genes are TRBV7-9 and TRBJ2-2; TRBD1 matches 10 bases. Germline CDR1 and CDR2: SEHNR and FQNEAQ (reference sequence). With V trimmed by 6 bases and J by 6 bases, 4 bases remained unmatched. The CDR3 totals 14 residues. The variable domain in full, with the rest retrieved from reference TRBV7-9 and TRBJ2-2, is DTGVSQNPRHKITKRGQNVTFRCDPISEHNRLYWYRQTLGQGPEFLTYFQNEAQLEKSRLLSDRFSAERPKGSFSTLEIQRTEQGDSAMYLCASRRTGGSGELFFGEGSRLTVL.

The CDR3 is CASSHQLDTIVPYEQYF. CDR3 DNA: TGCGCCAGCAGTCACCAACTGGACACAATAGTACCCTACGAGCAGTACTTC. This chain links TRBV23-1 with TRBJ2-7; a weak D match, TRBD1 (5 bases). TRBV23-1 is recorded as an ORF, its role being uncertain. The V end was cut by 3 bases, the J end by 2 bases, with 20 bases between. CDR3 length: 17 residues.

The J gene is TRBJ2-7, the V gene TRBV9; TRBD2 might be the D (5 bases). Germline assignment: CDR1 SGDLS and CDR2 YYNGEE. The CDR3 consists of 12 residues. V was cut by 3 bases and J by 6 bases, with 10 bases left in between. CDR3 residues: CASSAAAGEQYF. In DNA form, the CDR3 reads TGTGCCAGCAGCGCCGCCGCGGGCGAGCAGTACTTC.

The chain uses TRBV5-1 and TRBJ2-3; TRBD2 matches at 10 bases. In germline, CDR1 is SGHRS, CDR2 YFSETQ. The CDR3 has 17 residues. Trimming at V came to 0 bases and at J to 1 base, leaving 5 bases not matched to a gene. DNA for the CDR3: TGCGCCAGCAGCTTGGGGACTAGCGGACAACGCACAGATACGCAGTATTTT. This sequence encodes CASSLGTSGQRTDTQYF.

The chain joins TRBV7-6 to TRBJ2-7; D is possibly TRBD2 (7 bases). Between the trimmed V and J ends, which lost 6 bases and 2 bases, there was a span of 17 bases. The germline V gene encodes CDR1 SGHVS and CDR2 FNYEAQ. The CDR3 contains 15 residues. CDR3 protein: CASSEGGTIAYEQYF. The DNA of the CDR3 is TGTGCCAGCAGTGAGGGGGGGACTATAGCCTACGAGCAGTACTTC.

The chain recombines TRBV4-2 with TRBJ1-2, with TRBD1 identical over 10 bases. Losses at the gene ends were 4 bases for V and 6 bases for J; bases not matched to a gene: 11. The germline gives CDR1 LGHNA, CDR2 YNFKEQ. The CDR3 totals 16 residues. CDR3 amino acids: CASSPSYGTGVDGYTF. For the CDR3, the DNA is TGTGCCAGCAGCCCCTCGTACGGGACAGGGGTGGATGGCTACACCTTC.

DNA for the CDR3: TGTGCCAGCAGCCAACAGGGGGCATTTAACACCGGGGAGCTGTTTTTT. Protein sequence: CASSQQGAFNTGELFF. The genes are TRBV7-2 and TRBJ2-2; TRBD1 matches at 9 bases. The CDR3 has 16 residues. Germline CDR1 reads SGHTA; CDR2 reads FQGNSA. Trimming took 5 bases from V and 2 from J; bases not matched to a gene: 6.

V is TRBV9 and J is TRBJ2-3; 9 bases align to TRBD2. Germline CDR1 SGDLS, CDR2 YYNGEE. V trimming: 2 bases; J trimming: 1 base; junction bases outside the gene matches: 23. The CDR3 spans 22 residues. For the CDR3, the DNA is TGTGCCAGCAGCGTCGACCCCCTCAGGGTATGGGGGAGCGGGGGGCGCACAGATACGCAGTATTTT. It yields the protein CASSVDPLRVWGSGGRTDTQYF.

This CDR3 reads CASCLAGTDTQYF. For the CDR3, the DNA is TGTGCCAGCTGCCTAGCGGGCACAGATACGCAGTATTTT. J is TRBJ2-3 and V is TRBV4-2; TRBD2 aligns across 7 bases. The CDR3 loop spans 13 amino acids. The junction had 3 bases not matched to a gene; V was cut back by 8 bases and J by 1 base. From germline, CDR1 is LGHNA and CDR2 YNFKEQ.

As regards this clone: The junction differs from germline at one of its ends, possibly a read error. This sequence joins TRBV2 and TRBJ2-1; a weak D match, TRBD1 (5 bases). The germline V gene encodes CDR1 SNHLY and CDR2 FYNNEI. The CDR3 extends over 14 amino acids. CDR3 DNA sequence: TGTGCCAGCAGTGGTGGGGCATTACTAAATGGGCAGTTCTTC. The encoded protein is CASSGGALLNGQFF.

In this sample, this clone is hyperexpanded. J is TRBJ2-1 and V is TRBV19, with TRBD2 matching over 14 bases. The CDR3 extends over 17 amino acids. After removal of 4 bases from V and 5 bases from J, the junction contained 7 bases not matched to a gene. Germline assignment: CDR1 LNHDA and CDR2 SQIVND (reference sequence). The CDR3 sequence: CASSRGTSGGGDNEQFF. CDR3 sequence (DNA): TGTGCCAGTAGTAGAGGGACTAGCGGGGGTGGCGACAATGAGCAGTTCTTC.

The V call is TRBV7-6, the J call TRBJ2-2; D gene ambiguous. V was clipped by 0 bases and J by 3 bases, with 11 bases between them. The CDR3 has 16 residues. The germline gives CDR1 SGHVS, CDR2 FNYEAQ. The CDR3 sequence is CASSLASGTDTGELFF. The CDR3 nucleotides read TGTGCCAGCAGCTTAGCGTCAGGAACCGACACCGGGGAGCTGTTTTTT. Drawing the rest from reference TRBV7-6 and TRBJ2-2, the complete variable domain is GAGVSQSPRYKVTKRGQDVALRCDPISGHVSLYWYRQALGQGPEFLTYFNYEAQQDKSGLPNDRFSAERPEGSISTLTIQRTEQRDSAMYRCASSLASGTDTGELFFGEGSRLTVL.

This clone showed up just a few times. This chain uses TRBV7-6 with TRBJ2-2, with D maybe TRBD2 (6 bases). V was cut by 2 bases and J by 7 bases, with 17 bases left in between. This CDR3 contains 16 residues. The germline gives CDR1 SGHVS, CDR2 FNYEAQ. The CDR3 reads CASSLYTPAEGGELFF. For the CDR3, the DNA is TGTGCCAGCAGCTTATACACTCCGGCGGAGGGCGGGGAGCTGTTTTTT.

A note on this clone: No conserved phenylalanine or tryptophan ends this CDR3, so it is likely a read error. It is unclear where the CDR3 begins or ends on the DNA, so no DNA is shown, and the CDR3 is as TCRdb lists it. The chain carries TRBV30 and TRBJ1-2. Germline CDR1 reads GTSNPN; CDR2 reads SVGIG (reference sequence). Including both end residues, the CDR3 is 15 amino acids long. The CDR3 is CAWSPNTRANYGDTC.

The gene calls are TRBV7-9 and TRBJ2-5, with TRBD1 matching over 7 bases. V lost 6 bases and J lost 1; bases outside the gene matches: 5. There are 14 residues in the CDR3. Germline V lookup: CDR1 SEHNR, CDR2 FQNEAQ (reference sequence). The CDR3 sequence: CASRTTGPQETQYF. Written as DNA, the CDR3 is TGTGCCAGCAGAACGACAGGGCCCCAAGAGACCCAGTACTTC.

The gene calls are TRBV11-2 and TRBJ2-7, with D perhaps TRBD1 (5 bases). The CDR3 runs to 14 residues. The germline V gene encodes CDR1 SGHAT and CDR2 FQNNGV. Between the trimmed V and J ends, which lost 0 bases and 4 bases, there was a span of 10 bases. The CDR3 loop is CASSLDPQGYEQYF. CDR3 in DNA: TGTGCCAGCAGCTTAGATCCTCAGGGTTACGAGCAGTACTTC.

This clone occurred a few times. CDR3 sequence reads: CAISVGQNNSPLHF. The CDR3 DNA reads TGTGCCATCAGTGTTGGACAGAACAATTCACCCCTCCACTTT. The chain recombines TRBV10-3 with TRBJ1-6; tentative D call: TRBD1 (6 bases). The CDR3 sequence is 14 residues long. V was shortened by 4 bases and J by 7 bases, with 11 bases between the two germline ends. Germline CDR1 and CDR2: ENHRY and SYGVKD.

This clone counts as large. The V gene is TRBV19, the J gene TRBJ1-6; D is uncertain. The CDR3 runs to 12 residues. The V end was cut by 3 bases, the J end by 5 bases, with 2 bases between. Per germline, CDR1 LNHDA and CDR2 SQIVND (reference sequence). The chain's CDR3 is CASSIHNSPLHF. The CDR3 coding sequence is TGTGCCAGTAGTATCCATAATTCACCCCTCCACTTT. Filled out from reference TRBV19 and TRBJ1-6, the complete variable domain reads DGGITQSPKYLFRKEGQNVTLSCEQNLNHDAMYWYRQDPGQGLRLIYYSQIVNDFQKGDIAEGYSVSREKKESFPLTVTSAQKNPTAFYLCASSIHNSPLHFGNGTRLTVT.

In this sample, this clone turned up a few times. J is TRBJ2-7 and V is TRBV30; tentatively, D is TRBD2 (6 bases). Trimming left V 2 bases short and J 6 bases short, with 14 bases between. Germline-derived CDR1 and CDR2 are GTSNPN and SVGIG (reference sequence). This CDR3 spans 13 amino acids. The CDR3 DNA reads as TGTGCCTGGAGTCCGGGTACGGGGGTCGAGCAGTACTTC. Amino acids: CAWSPGTGVEQYF.

This clone occurred a few times. V is TRBV18 and J is TRBJ2-1; 8 nucleotides line up with TRBD2. The germline CDR1 and CDR2 sequences are KGHSH and LQKENI. This CDR3 is built from 15 residues. Losses at the gene ends were 3 bases for V and 4 bases for J; bases not matched to a gene: 5. CDR3 DNA: TGTGCCAGCTCACCGTTACAGCGGGGGTACAATGAGCAGTTCTTC. Protein sequence: CASSPLQRGYNEQFF.

CDR3 sequence (DNA): TGCGCCAGCAGCGTACAGGGTGGGTTTGAAAAACTGTTTTTT. This sequence encodes CASSVQGGFEKLFF. This chain joins TRBV5-1 and TRBJ1-4, with a tentative D call TRBD1 (6 bases). Germline CDR1 SGHRS, CDR2 YFSETQ. The CDR3 loop spans 14 amino acids. The V and J ends lost 4 bases and 7 bases respectively, with 14 bases between them.

The chain employs TRBV5-1 and TRBJ1-1, with 7 bases that match TRBD1. This CDR3 is 14 amino acids long. The V segment lost 0 bases and the J segment 7 bases; nucleotides outside the gene matches: 6. Germline-derived CDR1 and CDR2 are SGHRS and YFSETQ. CDR3 DNA sequence: TGCGCCAGCAGCTTGGTTTTAGGGGGCTATGAAGCTTTCTTT. Translation gives CASSLVLGGYEAFF.

This chain links TRBV28 with TRBJ2-7; 10 nucleotides line up with TRBD2. The germline gives CDR1 MDHEN, CDR2 SYDVKM. V gave up 5 bases and J gave up 2 bases; unmatched junction bases: 6. This CDR3 has 15 amino acids. The CDR3 spells CASSLWTSGTYEQYF. Here the CDR3 DNA reads TGTGCCAGCAGTCTTTGGACTAGCGGAACCTACGAGCAGTACTTC. The complete variable domain, with remaining parts taken from reference TRBV28 and TRBJ2-7, reads DVKVTQSSRYLVKRTGEKVFLECVQDMDHENMFWYRQDPGLGLRLIYFSYDVKMKEKGDIPEGYSVSREKKERFSLILESASTNQTSMYLCASSLWTSGTYEQYFGPGTRLTVT.

This clone was observed a handful of times. This sequence joins TRBV7-9 and TRBJ2-6; D is unresolved. Trimming removed 5 bases at V and 2 bases at J, with 4 bases between. Germline V lookup: CDR1 SEHNR, CDR2 FQNEAQ (reference sequence). This CDR3 is 13 amino acids long. The CDR3 loop reads CASSRPGANVLTF. The DNA of the CDR3 is TGTGCCAGCAGCCGACCTGGGGCCAACGTCCTGACTTTC.

This clone occurred once. This chain joins TRBV5-4 and TRBJ2-3; D uncertain. CDR3 length: 14 amino acids. V lost 5 bases and J lost 0, with 10 bases in between. Germline-derived CDR1 and CDR2 are SGHNT and YYREEE (reference sequence). The CDR3 nucleotides are TGTGCCAGCAGGTTGCGAGCTAGCACAGATACGCAGTATTTT. Encoded protein: CASRLRASTDTQYF. The full variable domain, rest sourced from reference TRBV5-4 and TRBJ2-3, is ETGVTQSPTHLIKTRGQQVTLRCSSQSGHNTVSWYQQALGQGPQFIFQYYREEENGRGNFPPRFSGLQFPNYSSELNVNALELDDSALYLCASRLRASTDTQYFGPGTRLTVL.

This clone is hyperexpanded in the sample. The CDR3 DNA follows: TGCGCCAGCAGTGAAGACAGGGGCGAGGGGGAGTTCTTC. The encoded protein is CASSEDRGEGEFF. The chain combines TRBV10-2 with TRBJ2-1, with 8 nucleotides matching TRBD1. CDR3 size: 13 residues. The germline CDR1 and CDR2 sequences are WSHSY and SAAADI. V lost 3 bases and J lost 14; bases outside the gene matches: 9.